This record covers a single T cell receptor (beta chain). The record originates from a study of shared T cell receptors in the human thymus. Measured with immunoSEQ multiplex PCR; TCRdb has only the in-frame clones, and not every one. Of some 700,000 clones listed, roughly 85% were seen once; the top ten hold approximately 0.01%. This CDR3 contains 16 residues. V shed 3 bases, J shed 4 bases, and the junction held 7 bases outside the gene matches. The germline gives CDR1 MDHEN, CDR2 SYDVKM. The same data also contributed to another study, on human thymus T cells. That source adds: Corrective heart surgery yielded resections, and these provided the thymus tissue. Use of V and J genes seemed skewed within the thymic and blood repertoires. Related studies found that unrelated individuals share highly overlapping thymic repertoires.

The chain combines TRBV28 with TRBJ2-2; 8 bases fit TRBD1. The receptor was derived from a girl under three years old with a congenital heart defect. The material sequenced was thymocytes. As DNA, the CDR3 is TGTGCCAGCAGTTTGACAGGGGTCGATCTCACCGGGGAGCTGTTTTTT. This sequence encodes CASSLTGVDLTGELFF.